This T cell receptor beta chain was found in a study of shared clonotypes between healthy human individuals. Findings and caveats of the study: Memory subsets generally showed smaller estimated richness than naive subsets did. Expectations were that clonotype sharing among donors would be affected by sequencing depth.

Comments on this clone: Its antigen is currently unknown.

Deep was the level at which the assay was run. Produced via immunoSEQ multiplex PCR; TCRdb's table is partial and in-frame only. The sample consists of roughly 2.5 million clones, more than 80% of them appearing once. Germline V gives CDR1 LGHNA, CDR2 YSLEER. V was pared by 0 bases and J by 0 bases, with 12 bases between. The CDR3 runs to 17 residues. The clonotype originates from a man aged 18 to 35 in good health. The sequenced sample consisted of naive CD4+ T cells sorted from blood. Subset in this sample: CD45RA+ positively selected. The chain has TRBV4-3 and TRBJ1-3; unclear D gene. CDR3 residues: CASSQDGSLISGNTIYF. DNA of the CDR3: TGCGCCAGCAGCCAAGATGGGAGCCTTATCTCTGGAAACACCATATATTTT.